What follows are 30 T cell receptor beta chains derived from one specimen sequenced in a study of CD8 T cells in Susac syndrome. The RNA input was about 0.5 to 1 ug, and it was reverse transcribed with random hexamers. TCRdb analysed the immunoSEQ multiplex PCR reads with MiXCR anew, one entry per CDR3 protein. The sample includes over 150,000 distinct CDR3 sequences, around 94% of them seen just once. Sequencing used CD4+ T cells from PBMCs. These receptor sequences come from a human donor with Susac syndrome.

The chain joins TRBV4-2 to TRBJ2-1; TRBD2 agrees at 11 bases. This CDR3 spans 16 amino acids. Germline V CDR1 and CDR2: LGHNA, YNFKEQ. V shed 0 bases and J 4 bases; nucleotides not matched to a gene: 2. DNA for the CDR3: TGTGCCAGCAGCCAAGATTCTAGCGGGGGGTACAATGAGCAGTTCTTC. The encoded protein is CASSQDSSGGYNEQFF.

The V gene is TRBV7-3, the J gene TRBJ2-2, with a tentative D call TRBD1 (6 bases). There are 16 residues in the CDR3. V lost 5 bases and J lost 5, with 18 bases in between. Germline lookup yields CDR1 SGHTA and CDR2 FQGTGA. CDR3 sequence: CASSPLLGAETGELFF. Here the CDR3 DNA reads TGTGCCAGCAGCCCCCTCTTGGGGGCGGAAACCGGGGAGCTGTTTTTT. The full variable domain, with the rest looked up from reference TRBV7-3 and TRBJ2-2, is GAGVSQTPSNKVTEKGKYVELRCDPISGHTALYWYRQSLGQGPEFLIYFQGTGAADDSGLPNDRFFAVRPEGSVSTLKIQRTERGDSAVYLCASSPLLGAETGELFFGEGSRLTVL.

J is TRBJ2-7 and V is TRBV6-6, with 7 bases lining up with TRBD1. V trimming: 2 bases; J trimming: 2 bases; junction bases outside the gene matches: 3. CDR1 MNHNY and CDR2 SVGAGI come from the germline V gene (reference sequence). This CDR3 is built from 14 residues. The CDR3: CASSYRDRTYEQYF. The CDR3 region has the DNA TGTGCCAGCAGTTACCGGGACAGAACCTACGAGCAGTACTTC.

This chain joins TRBV18 and TRBJ1-1, with D perhaps TRBD1 (6 bases). The CDR3 has 15 amino acids. The V gene lost 4 bases and the J gene lost 0 bases, with 12 bases spanning the gap. Germline CDR1 is KGHSH and CDR2 is LQKENI. DNA of the CDR3: TGTGCCAGCTCACAGGGACATCTCATGAACACTGAAGCTTTCTTT. Its translation: CASSQGHLMNTEAFF.

Here the CDR3 reads CASSFHWTGGDGYTF. For the CDR3, the DNA is TGTGCCAGCAGCTTCCATTGGACAGGGGGAGATGGCTACACCTTC. The chain couples TRBV7-9 to TRBJ1-2; 10 bases fit TRBD1. Germline V gene sequence: CDR1 SEHNR, CDR2 FQNEAQ (reference sequence). This CDR3 is 15 amino acids long. The trim removed 3 bases at V and 6 bases at J, leaving 7 bases unmatched.

The chain couples TRBV7-8 to TRBJ2-3, with D maybe TRBD2 (5 bases). V dropped 4 bases and J dropped 3 bases, with 11 bases sitting between them. The V gene's germline CDR1 is SGHVS and CDR2 FQNEAQ. This CDR3 region has 14 residues. The CDR3 loop is CASSSTPGTDTQYF. CDR3 DNA: TGTGCCAGCAGCTCGACCCCGGGGACAGATACGCAGTATTTT.

The gene calls are TRBV3-1 and TRBJ2-7; D gene ambiguous. Germline CDR1 is LGHDT and CDR2 is YNNKEL (reference sequence). The length of the CDR3 is 13 residues. The germline V and J ends were trimmed by 2 bases and 4 bases, with 9 bases remaining between them. Here the CDR3 reads CASSQSSRYEQYF. Here the CDR3 DNA reads TGTGCCAGCAGCCAAAGTAGCAGATACGAGCAGTACTTC.

V gene TRBV9 combines with J gene TRBJ2-1; D is unresolved. This CDR3 has 13 amino acids. Germline assignment: CDR1 SGDLS and CDR2 YYNGEE. Trimming cost V 0 bases and J 7 bases, with 8 bases left between them. The CDR3 nucleotides read TGTGCCAGCAGCGTAGAGCCTAGGAATGAGCAGTTCTTC. Amino acids: CASSVEPRNEQFF.

This rearrangement joins TRBV3-1 to TRBJ2-2; D may be TRBD1 (6 bases). Germline values: CDR1 LGHDT, CDR2 YNNKEL (reference sequence). This CDR3 has 15 residues. V was clipped by 4 bases and J by 0 bases, with 9 bases between them. CDR3 in amino acids: CASSRDTTNTGELFF. CDR3 sequence (DNA): TGTGCCAGCAGCCGGGACACTACGAACACCGGGGAGCTGTTTTTT. The whole variable domain, filled in from reference TRBV3-1 and TRBJ2-2, reads DTAVSQTPKYLVTQMGNDKSIKCEQNLGHDTMYWYKQDSKKFLKIMFSYNNKELIINETVPNRFSPKSPDKAHLNLHINSLELGDSAVYFCASSRDTTNTGELFFGEGSRLTVL.

The rearrangement joins TRBV15 to TRBJ1-5; TRBD1 might be the D (5 bases). V was trimmed by 8 bases and J by 5 bases, leaving 25 bases between them. The CDR3 has 17 residues. The germline V gene encodes CDR1 LNHNV and CDR2 YYDKDF (reference sequence). CDR3 nucleotide sequence: TGTGCCACCGGGATAGTTGGTTATCTGGGGGATGATCAGCCCCAGCATTTT. It specifies CATGIVGYLGDDQPQHF.

The rearrangement joins TRBV7-6 to TRBJ2-1, with a tentative D call TRBD1 (6 bases). Looked up from germline, CDR1 is SGHVS and CDR2 is FNYEAQ. CDR3 length: 13 residues. Trimming pared 1 base from V and 9 bases from J, leaving 10 bases between. Here the CDR3 reads CASSLGQAGEQFF. The CDR3 DNA reads TGTGCCAGCAGCTTAGGACAGGCAGGTGAGCAGTTCTTC.

This chain joins TRBV6-2 or TRBV6-3 and TRBJ1-5; 7 bases align to TRBD1. CDR3 size: 14 residues. V trimming: 7 bases; J trimming: 5 bases; junction bases outside the gene matches: 8. Germline values: CDR1 MNHEY, CDR2 SVGEGT. The CDR3 loop is CASTVGGYDQPQHF. Here the CDR3 DNA reads TGTGCCAGCACCGTAGGGGGCTACGATCAGCCCCAGCATTTT.

The genes are TRBV19 and TRBJ1-5; D call uncertain. The CDR3 covers 15 residues. Germline V gene lookup returns CDR1 LNHDA and CDR2 SQIVND (reference sequence). Deletions cut 5 bases from V and 6 bases from J, with 17 bases between. The chain's CDR3 is CASSYFDGFGQPQHF. The CDR3 coding sequence is TGTGCCAGTAGTTACTTTGACGGGTTCGGTCAGCCCCAGCATTTT.

The rearrangement joins TRBV18 to TRBJ2-5; 8 nucleotides agree with TRBD1. The CDR3 consists of 15 residues. Looked up from germline, CDR1 is KGHSH and CDR2 is LQKENI. The J segment lost 1 base and the V segment lost 0 bases, leaving 1 base of the junction unmatched. The CDR3 sequence is CASSPPTGGQETQYF. Written as DNA, the CDR3 is TGTGCCAGCTCACCACCCACAGGGGGCCAAGAGACCCAGTACTTC.

The chain joins TRBV4-1 to TRBJ2-7; D might be TRBD1 or TRBD2, each matching 5 bases. Trimming removed 8 bases at V and 2 bases at J, with 19 bases between. The CDR3 has 15 amino acids. Per the germline V gene, CDR1 is MGHRA and CDR2 is YSYEKL. CDR3 coding DNA: TGCGCCAGCCAGCTAGTCCCCCGGGGCACCTACGAGCAGTACTTC. Its translation: CASQLVPRGTYEQYF.

The chain joins TRBV29-1 to TRBJ2-3; TRBD2 aligns across 7 bases. Trimming removed 4 bases from V and 1 base from J; junction bases left unmatched: 5. The CDR3 length is 14 residues. The V gene's germline CDR1 is SQVTM and CDR2 ANQGSEA. This CDR3 is CSVGSSGGTDTQYF. The CDR3, as DNA: TGCAGCGTTGGGTCTAGCGGAGGCACAGATACGCAGTATTTT.

The chain joins TRBV4-2 to TRBJ2-7; D ambiguous. V was shortened by 0 bases and J by 3 bases, with 9 bases between the two germline ends. The germline gives CDR1 LGHNA, CDR2 YNFKEQ. The CDR3 contains 14 residues. The CDR3 reads CASSQDRVLYEQYF. CDR3 in DNA: TGTGCCAGCAGCCAAGATCGCGTCCTCTACGAGCAGTACTTC.

The CDR3 nucleotides read TGTGCCAGCAGCTTCACAGGGCGCGCTAACTATGGCTACACCTTC. Translating it yields CASSFTGRANYGYTF. V and J are TRBV7-2 and TRBJ1-2; D might be TRBD1 (6 bases). The length of the CDR3 is 15 residues. From germline, CDR1 is SGHTA and CDR2 FQGNSA. Deletions cut 3 bases from V and 0 bases from J, with 11 bases between.

The rearrangement uses TRBV29-1 and TRBJ2-3, with TRBD2 matching over 14 bases. V lost 1 base, J lost 4 bases, and 4 bases stayed unmatched. The CDR3 runs to 16 residues. Germline-derived CDR1 and CDR2 are SQVTM and ANQGSEA. This CDR3 is CSVEVTSGRDADTQYF. In DNA form, the CDR3 reads TGCAGCGTTGAAGTGACTAGCGGGAGGGACGCAGATACGCAGTATTTT.

The rearrangement joins TRBV2 to TRBJ2-3; 8 bases match TRBD2. Germline CDR1 is SNHLY and CDR2 is FYNNEI. The CDR3 length is 14 residues. The V gene end was trimmed by 8 bases and the J gene end by 6 bases; junction bases not matched to a gene: 10. DNA of the CDR3: TGTGCCAGCCGTTCCGGGACTAGTACCGATACGCAGTATTTT. Residues: CASRSGTSTDTQYF.

The chain has TRBV20-1 and TRBJ2-1, with D unresolved. The V end lost 1 base, the J end lost 6 bases, and 13 bases lay between the germline ends. The CDR3 runs 14 residues. Germline lookup yields CDR1 DFQATT and CDR2 SNEGSKA (reference sequence). The CDR3 DNA reads TGCAGTGCTAGAGGAGCCAGGCCAGGCAATGAGCAGTTCTTC. This translates into CSARGARPGNEQFF.

This rearrangement joins TRBV2 to TRBJ2-2; TRBD1 matches at 7 bases. Trimming cost V 7 bases and J 3 bases; bases outside gene matches: 8. This CDR3 contains 15 residues. Per the germline V gene, CDR1 is SNHLY and CDR2 is FYNNEI. DNA of the CDR3: TGTGCCAGCAAAGACAGGGTTGGGGACACCGGGGAGCTGTTTTTT. This sequence encodes CASKDRVGDTGELFF.

This sequence joins TRBV6-5 and TRBJ2-7, with D unclear. This CDR3 has 15 amino acids. In germline, CDR1 is MNHEY, CDR2 SVGAGI. Trimming cost V 5 bases and J 0 bases, with 14 bases left between them. The CDR3 nucleotides are TGTGCCAGCAGTGGGCCGGGCGGCCTCTCCTACGAGCAGTACTTC. It encodes CASSGPGGLSYEQYF.

The V gene is TRBV30, the J gene TRBJ2-1; no reliable D call. This CDR3 is 13 amino acids long. Trimming removed 2 bases from V and 5 bases from J, with 10 bases in between. The germline V gene encodes CDR1 GTSNPN and CDR2 SVGIG (reference sequence). This chain's CDR3 is CAWSPGANNEQFF. The CDR3 nucleotides are TGTGCCTGGAGTCCTGGAGCGAACAATGAGCAGTTCTTC. The complete variable domain, with remaining parts taken from reference TRBV30 and TRBJ2-1, reads SQTIHQWPATLVQPVGSPLSLECTVEGTSNPNLYWYRQAAGRGLQLLFYSVGIGQISSEVPQNLSASRPQDRQFILSSKKLLLSDSGFYLCAWSPGANNEQFFGPGTRLTVL.

The chain uses TRBV2 and TRBJ2-1, with D unresolved. There are 15 residues in the CDR3. Trimming stripped 5 bases from V and 1 base from J, with 12 bases between. Germline loops: CDR1 SNHLY, CDR2 FYNNEI. The CDR3 region is CASSKDGISYNEQFF. CDR3 bases: TGTGCCAGCAGTAAGGACGGAATATCCTACAATGAGCAGTTCTTC. Variable domain in full (rest from reference TRBV2 and TRBJ2-1): EPEVTQTPSHQVTQMGQEVILRCVPISNHLYFYWYRQILGQKVEFLVSFYNNEISEKSEIFDDQFSVERPDGSNFTLKIRSTKLEDSAMYFCASSKDGISYNEQFFGPGTRLTVL.

J is TRBJ1-1 and V is TRBV28; D gene ambiguous. CDR1 MDHEN and CDR2 SYDVKM come from the germline V gene. V was clipped by 7 bases and J by 4 bases, with 10 bases between them. This CDR3 is 12 amino acids long. In DNA form, the CDR3 reads TGTGCCAGCAACACTCCAGGCACTGAAGCTTTCTTT. Its translation is CASNTPGTEAFF.

The V call is TRBV5-1, the J call TRBJ2-7; TRBD2 aligns across 7 bases. Trimming removed 0 bases from V and 4 bases from J; junction bases left unmatched: 4. CDR1 and CDR2 from the germline V gene are SGHRS and YFSETQ. The CDR3 contains 14 residues. The CDR3 bases are TGCGCCAGCAGCTTGGAGGGGAGGGGATACGAGCAGTACTTC. Encoded protein: CASSLEGRGYEQYF. Using reference TRBV5-1 and TRBJ2-7 for the parts outside the CDR3, the full variable domain is KAGVTQTPRYLIKTRGQQVTLSCSPISGHRSVSWYQQTPGQGLQFLFEYFSETQRNKGNFPGRFSGRQFSNSRSEMNVSTLELGDSALYLCASSLEGRGYEQYFGPGTRLTVT.

The chain is built from TRBV15 and TRBJ1-5; no firm D call. CDR1 is LNHNV and CDR2 is YYDKDF in the germline V gene (reference sequence). The CDR3 has 14 amino acids. Trimming took off 1 base at V and 2 bases at J, with 6 bases between the two ends. CDR3 nucleotides: TGTGCCACCAGCAGAGTGGTCGGCAATCAGCCCCAGCATTTT. It specifies CATSRVVGNQPQHF. Combining the CDR3 with reference TRBV15 and TRBJ1-5 gives the whole variable domain DAMVIQNPRYQVTQFGKPVTLSCSQTLNHNVMYWYQQKSSQAPKLLFHYYDKDFNNEADTPDNFQSRRPNTSFCFLDIRSPGLGDTAMYLCATSRVVGNQPQHFGDGTRLSIL.

V usage is TRBV25-1 and J usage is TRBJ2-7; D remains ambiguous. Germline CDR1 and CDR2: MGHDK and SYGVNS. The CDR3 runs to 12 residues. Trimming cost V 3 bases and J 3 bases, with 6 bases left between them. The CDR3, as DNA: TGTGCCAGCAGTGATTTGTTCTACGAGCAGTACTTC. Amino acids: CASSDLFYEQYF.

The gene calls are TRBV5-6 and TRBJ1-5, with 7 bases matching TRBD1. From germline, CDR1 is SGHDT and CDR2 YYEEEE. V shed 3 bases and J 6 bases; nucleotides not matched to a gene: 3. This CDR3 is 13 amino acids long. The chain's CDR3 is CASSSTGIQPQHF. The DNA for the CDR3 is TGTGCCAGCAGCTCGACAGGGATTCAGCCCCAGCATTTT.